This entry lists 6 T cell receptor beta chains sequenced from one sample in a study of shared clonotypes between healthy human individuals. Clones were sequenced by immunoSEQ multiplex PCR, and TCRdb holds only the in-frame ones, with some missing. Of some 800,000 clones listed, almost 95% are singletons. Terminally differentiated effector memory CD45RA+ cells were excluded from the naive CD8 cells, which were CD45RO-negative and positively selected for CCR7. Sequences were obtained from naive CD8+ T cells sorted from blood. The receptors derive from a man younger than 40 in good health.

The J gene is TRBJ2-2, the V gene TRBV4-1; possibly TRBD2 for D (5 bases). This CDR3 is built from 16 residues. Germline CDR1 reads MGHRA; CDR2 reads YSYEKL. Trimming cost V 3 bases and J 4 bases, with 15 bases left between them. The CDR3 DNA reads as TGCGCCAGCAGCCACCTGCCCGGACTCATCACCGGGGAGCTGTTTTTT. Its translation is CASSHLPGLITGELFF.

The CDR3 DNA is TGTGCCAGCAGCCACGGGACAGGGGGCTTCTACGAGCAGTACTTC. Translating gives CASSHGTGGFYEQYF. The chain couples TRBV5-5 to TRBJ2-7; 12 positions agree with TRBD1. Germline V gives CDR1 SGHKS, CDR2 YYEKEE (reference sequence). The CDR3 is made up of 15 amino acids. V shed 4 bases, J shed 3 bases, and the junction held 5 bases outside the gene matches.

The V gene is TRBV14, the J gene TRBJ2-3; D ambiguous. The ends were cut back, 0 bases at V and 2 bases at J, with 27 bases in the middle. The CDR3 has 21 residues. Germline CDR1 SGHDN, CDR2 FVKESK. The CDR3, as DNA: TGTGCCAGCAGCCAAGATCTTAAAGTGTGGTCTGGGGTTGACCTCACAGATACGCAGTATTTT. Translation gives CASSQDLKVWSGVDLTDTQYF.

The rearrangement links TRBV7-9 to TRBJ2-7, with no clear D. The CDR3 runs 14 residues. V shed 5 bases and J shed 2 bases, with 13 bases lying between them. Germline CDR1 reads SEHNR; CDR2 reads FQNEAQ (reference sequence). CDR3 bases: TGTGCCAGCAGCGTTAGTACCCAGACCTACGAGCAGTACTTC. Translation gives CASSVSTQTYEQYF.

As regards this clone: The sample contains more than one DNA sequence encoding this CDR3. The chain recombines TRBV5-1 with TRBJ2-7; the match to TRBD1 covers 7 bases. The germline V gene has CDR1 SGHRS and CDR2 YFSETQ. J was trimmed by 0 bases and V by 4 bases; bases with no gene match: 4. CDR3 length equals 14 residues. The CDR3 reads CASSPRDSSYEQYF. DNA for the CDR3: TGCGCCAGCAGCCCCCGGGACAGCTCCTACGAGCAGTACTTC. The full variable domain, with the rest looked up from reference TRBV5-1 and TRBJ2-7, is KAGVTQTPRYLIKTRGQQVTLSCSPISGHRSVSWYQQTPGQGLQFLFEYFSETQRNKGNFPGRFSGRQFSNSRSEMNVSTLELGDSALYLCASSPRDSSYEQYFGPGTRLTVT.

This sequence joins TRBV27 and TRBJ1-2; no firm D call. CDR1 is MNHEY, CDR2 SMNVEV, per germline (reference sequence). The CDR3 covers 15 residues. Trimming stripped 2 bases from V and 2 bases from J, with 12 bases between. CDR3 in amino acids: CASSLSPETNYGYTF. The DNA for the CDR3 is TGTGCCAGCAGTTTAAGCCCCGAGACGAACTATGGCTACACCTTC.